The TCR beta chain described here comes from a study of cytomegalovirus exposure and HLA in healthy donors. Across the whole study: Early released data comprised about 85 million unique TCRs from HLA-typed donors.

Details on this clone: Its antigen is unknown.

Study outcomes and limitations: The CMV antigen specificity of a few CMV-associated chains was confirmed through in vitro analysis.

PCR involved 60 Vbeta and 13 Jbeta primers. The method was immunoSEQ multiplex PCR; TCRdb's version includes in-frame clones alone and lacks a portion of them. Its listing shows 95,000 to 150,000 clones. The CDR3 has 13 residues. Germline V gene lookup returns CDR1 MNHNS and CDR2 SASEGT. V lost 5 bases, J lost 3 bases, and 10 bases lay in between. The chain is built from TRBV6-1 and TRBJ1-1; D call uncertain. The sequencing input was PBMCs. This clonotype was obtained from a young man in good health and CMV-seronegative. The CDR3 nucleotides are TGTGCCAGCAGTTTAGACGGGGACACTGAAGCTTTCTTT. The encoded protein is CASSLDGDTEAFF.